This TCR beta chain was recovered during a study of T cell responses to AZD1222 COVID-19 vaccine. The CDR3 is 13 amino acids. The germline V gene has CDR1 SGHDT and CDR2 YYEEEE. With 2 bases removed from V and 5 bases from J, the gap between germline ends came to 11 bases. Sequencing was performed with immunoSEQ multiplex PCR; in TCRdb, only in-frame clones are kept and a portion is missing. The sample consists of about 130,000 clones, less than 95% of them appearing once. About this clone itself: Its target is unknown.

Study-wide results and limits: Clonal diversity was possibly underestimated; the donors were predominantly white British and more often female.

The sequencing here drew on peripheral blood, taken on day 0 of MenACWY control vaccination. J is TRBJ2-7 and V is TRBV5-6; D is uncertain. The sequence was collected from an adult in good health. CDR3 bases: TGTGCCAGCAGCTTTTACGGGTCAGACGAGCAGTACTTC. This translates into CASSFYGSDEQYF.